Listed below are T cell receptor beta chains from one sample, sequenced in a study of cytomegalovirus exposure and HLA in healthy donors. Libraries were prepared by immunoSEQ multiplex PCR; TCRdb keeps only in-frame clonotypes and omits some of them. The table has 120,000 or so clones, 77% seen once; the top ten hold around 5.8%. Sequencing input: PBMCs. These receptors came from a man aged 18 to 30 in good health and CMV-seropositive. CDR3s leave out the opening cysteine and the closing phenylalanine or tryptophan.

j_call cdr3_length v_call cdr3_aa
TRBJ1-2 12 TRBV10-3 AISEVQGNYGYT
TRBJ2-3 12 TRBV27 ASSFPTSTDTQY
TRBJ1-2 11 TRBV14 ASSPSLYYGYT
TRBJ1-6 13 TRBV6-4 ASSDSGGAGSPLH
NA 14 TRBV4-1 ASSQVVDRRSYEQY
TRBJ1-2 12 TRBV19 ASSIIPPGGGYT
TRBJ2-3 12 TRBV4-2 ASSQDGRVDTQY
TRBJ1-4 14 TRBV5-1 ASSLGWDSVNEKLF
TRBJ1-2 14 TRBV30 AWSGPGHHLNYGYT
TRBJ1-4 13 TRBV6-1 ASKADRLRDEKLF
TRBJ1-1 11 TRBV9 ASSPGTPGEAF
TRBJ2-7 14 TRBV5-6 ASSLGGAGTLYEQY
TRBJ1-5 13 TRBV7-6 ASSRLAQSNQPQH